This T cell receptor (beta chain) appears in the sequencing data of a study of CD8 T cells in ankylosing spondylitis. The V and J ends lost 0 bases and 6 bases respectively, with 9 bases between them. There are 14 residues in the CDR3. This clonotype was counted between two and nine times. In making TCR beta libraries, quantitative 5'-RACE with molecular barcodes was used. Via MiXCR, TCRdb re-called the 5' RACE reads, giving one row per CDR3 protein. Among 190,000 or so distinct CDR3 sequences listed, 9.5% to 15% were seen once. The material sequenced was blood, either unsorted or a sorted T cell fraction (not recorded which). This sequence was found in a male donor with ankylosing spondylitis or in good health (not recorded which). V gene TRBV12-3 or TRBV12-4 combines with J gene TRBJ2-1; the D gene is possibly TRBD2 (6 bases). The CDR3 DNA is TGTGCCAGCAGTTTAGCGGGAGGCATCAATGAGCAGTTCTTC. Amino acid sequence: CASSLAGGINEQFF.